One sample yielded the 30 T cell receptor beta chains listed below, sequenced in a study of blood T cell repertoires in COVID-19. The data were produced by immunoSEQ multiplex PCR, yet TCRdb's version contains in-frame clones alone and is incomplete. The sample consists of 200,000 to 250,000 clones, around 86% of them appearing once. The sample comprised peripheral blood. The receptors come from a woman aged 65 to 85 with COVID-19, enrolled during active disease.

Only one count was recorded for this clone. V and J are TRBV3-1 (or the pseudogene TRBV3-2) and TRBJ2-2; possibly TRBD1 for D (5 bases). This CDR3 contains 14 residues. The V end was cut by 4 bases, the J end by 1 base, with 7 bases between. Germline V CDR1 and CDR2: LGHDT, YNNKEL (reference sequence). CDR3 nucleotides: TGTGCCAGCAGCCGAAGGGGGAACACCGGGGAGCTGTTTTTT. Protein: CASSRRGNTGELFF.

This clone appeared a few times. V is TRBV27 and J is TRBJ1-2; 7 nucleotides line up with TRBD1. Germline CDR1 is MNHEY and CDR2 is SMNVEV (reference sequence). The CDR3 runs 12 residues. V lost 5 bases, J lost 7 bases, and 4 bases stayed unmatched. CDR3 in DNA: TGTGCCAGCAGTCGGACAGGCTCTGGCTACACCTTC. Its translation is CASSRTGSGYTF.

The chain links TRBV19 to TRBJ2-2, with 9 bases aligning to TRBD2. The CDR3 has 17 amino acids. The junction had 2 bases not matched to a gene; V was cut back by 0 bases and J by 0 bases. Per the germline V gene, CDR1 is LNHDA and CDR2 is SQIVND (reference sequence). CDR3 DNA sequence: TGTGCCAGTAGTATAGACCGACTAGCGGCGAACACCGGGGAGCTGTTTTTT. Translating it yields CASSIDRLAANTGELFF.

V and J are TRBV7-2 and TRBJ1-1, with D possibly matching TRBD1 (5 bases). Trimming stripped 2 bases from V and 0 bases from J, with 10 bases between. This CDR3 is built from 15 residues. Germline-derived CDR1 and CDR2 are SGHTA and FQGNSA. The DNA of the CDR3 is TGTGCCAGCAGCTTATTTAAGGGGTTGAACACTGAAGCTTTCTTT. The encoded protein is CASSLFKGLNTEAFF.

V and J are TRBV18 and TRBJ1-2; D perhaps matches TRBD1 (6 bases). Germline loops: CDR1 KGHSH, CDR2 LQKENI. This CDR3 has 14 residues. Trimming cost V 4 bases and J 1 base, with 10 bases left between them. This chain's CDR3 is CASSRTEDNYGYTF. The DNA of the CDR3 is TGTGCCAGCTCACGGACAGAAGATAACTATGGCTACACCTTC.

The CDR3 loop is CASSYVPGGTPGGYTF. For the CDR3, the DNA is TGTGCCAGCAGTTACGTTCCTGGAGGGACCCCTGGAGGCTACACCTTC. The genes are TRBV6-2 or TRBV6-3 and TRBJ1-2; D is possibly TRBD1 (5 bases). Germline CDR1 is MNHEY and CDR2 is SVGEGT. V gave up 2 bases and J gave up 8 bases, with 21 bases separating them. The CDR3 runs to 16 residues.

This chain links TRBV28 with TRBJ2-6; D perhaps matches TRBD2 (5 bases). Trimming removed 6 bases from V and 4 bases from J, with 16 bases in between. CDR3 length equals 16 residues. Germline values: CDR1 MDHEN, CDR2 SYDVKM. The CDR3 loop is CASSHTEVGGANVLTF. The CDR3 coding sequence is TGTGCCAGCAGCCATACGGAGGTAGGCGGGGCCAACGTCCTGACTTTC. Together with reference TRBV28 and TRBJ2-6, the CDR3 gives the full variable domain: DVKVTQSSRYLVKRTGEKVFLECVQDMDHENMFWYRQDPGLGLRLIYFSYDVKMKEKGDIPEGYSVSREKKERFSLILESASTNQTSMYLCASSHTEVGGANVLTFGAGSRLTVL.

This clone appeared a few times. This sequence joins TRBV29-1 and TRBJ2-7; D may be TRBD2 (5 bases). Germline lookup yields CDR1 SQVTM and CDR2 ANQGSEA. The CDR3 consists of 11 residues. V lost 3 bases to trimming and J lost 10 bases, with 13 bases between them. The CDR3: CSVDIKGLQYF. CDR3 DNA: TGCAGCGTTGATATTAAAGGACTTCAGTACTTC.

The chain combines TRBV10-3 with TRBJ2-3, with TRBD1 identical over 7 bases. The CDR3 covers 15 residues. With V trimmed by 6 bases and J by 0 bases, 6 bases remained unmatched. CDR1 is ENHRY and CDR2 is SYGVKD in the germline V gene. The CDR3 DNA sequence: TGTGCCATCAGCCCCTCAGGGGGAAGCACAGATACGCAGTATTTT. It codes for CAISPSGGSTDTQYF.

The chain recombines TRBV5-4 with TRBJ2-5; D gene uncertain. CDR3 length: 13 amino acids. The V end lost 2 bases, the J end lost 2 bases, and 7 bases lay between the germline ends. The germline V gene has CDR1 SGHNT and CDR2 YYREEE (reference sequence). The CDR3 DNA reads TGTGCCAGCAGCTTCGCTAGGCAAGAGACCCAGTACTTC. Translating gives CASSFARQETQYF.

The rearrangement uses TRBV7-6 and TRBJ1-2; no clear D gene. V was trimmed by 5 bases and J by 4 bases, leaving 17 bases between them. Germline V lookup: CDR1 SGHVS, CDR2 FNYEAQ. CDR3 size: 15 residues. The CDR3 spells CASSPNPGTFYGYTF. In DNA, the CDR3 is TGTGCCAGCAGCCCGAATCCGGGAACTTTCTATGGCTACACCTTC.

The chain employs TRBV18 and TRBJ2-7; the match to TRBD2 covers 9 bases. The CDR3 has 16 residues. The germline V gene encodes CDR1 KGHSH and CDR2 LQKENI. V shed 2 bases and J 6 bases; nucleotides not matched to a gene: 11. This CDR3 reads CASSPESAGAGGEQYF. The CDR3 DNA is TGTGCCAGCTCACCAGAGTCGGCGGGAGCGGGAGGCGAGCAGTACTTC.

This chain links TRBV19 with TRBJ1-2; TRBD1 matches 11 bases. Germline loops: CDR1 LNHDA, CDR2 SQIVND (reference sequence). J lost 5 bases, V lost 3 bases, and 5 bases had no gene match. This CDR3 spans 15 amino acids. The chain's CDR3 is CASSIRDRGNYGYTF. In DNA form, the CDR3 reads TGTGCCAGTAGTATCCGGGACAGGGGGAATTATGGCTACACCTTC.

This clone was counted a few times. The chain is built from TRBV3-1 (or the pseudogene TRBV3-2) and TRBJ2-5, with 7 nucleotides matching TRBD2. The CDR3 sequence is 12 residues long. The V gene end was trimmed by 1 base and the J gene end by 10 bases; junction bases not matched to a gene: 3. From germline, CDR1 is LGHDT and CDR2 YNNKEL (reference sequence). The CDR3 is CASSQAGRVQYF. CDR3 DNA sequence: TGTGCCAGCAGCCAAGCAGGGAGGGTCCAGTACTTC.

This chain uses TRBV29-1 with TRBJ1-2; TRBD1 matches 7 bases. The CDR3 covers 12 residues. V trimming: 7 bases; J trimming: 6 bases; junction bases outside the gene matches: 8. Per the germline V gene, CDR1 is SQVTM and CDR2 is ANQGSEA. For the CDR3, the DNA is TGCAGCGACCTCAGGGGGAGGAATGGCTACACCTTC. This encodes CSDLRGRNGYTF.

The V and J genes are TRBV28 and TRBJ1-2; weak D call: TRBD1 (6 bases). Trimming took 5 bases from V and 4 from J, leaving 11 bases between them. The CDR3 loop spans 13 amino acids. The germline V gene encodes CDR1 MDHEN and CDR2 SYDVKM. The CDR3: CASSEQGFYGYTF. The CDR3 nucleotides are TGTGCCAGCAGTGAACAGGGATTCTATGGCTACACCTTC.

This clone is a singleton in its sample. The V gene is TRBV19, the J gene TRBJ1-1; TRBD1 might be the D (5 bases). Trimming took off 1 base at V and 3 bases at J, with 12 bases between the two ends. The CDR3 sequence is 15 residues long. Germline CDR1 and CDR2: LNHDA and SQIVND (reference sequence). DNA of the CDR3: TGTGCCAGTAGTATAGGGACAAGAACCTACACTGAAGCTTTCTTT. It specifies CASSIGTRTYTEAFF. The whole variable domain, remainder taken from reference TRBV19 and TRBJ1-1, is DGGITQSPKYLFRKEGQNVTLSCEQNLNHDAMYWYRQDPGQGLRLIYYSQIVNDFQKGDIAEGYSVSREKKESFPLTVTSAQKNPTAFYLCASSIGTRTYTEAFFGQGTRLTVV.

The CDR3 DNA reads TGTGCCAGCAGCCGACGACAGGGAACCACTGAAGCTTTCTTT. Protein: CASSRRQGTTEAFF. The V gene is TRBV14, the J gene TRBJ1-1; TRBD1 aligns across 7 bases. Germline CDR1 reads SGHDN; CDR2 reads FVKESK. J was trimmed by 4 bases and V by 4 bases; bases with no gene match: 6. CDR3 length: 14 amino acids.

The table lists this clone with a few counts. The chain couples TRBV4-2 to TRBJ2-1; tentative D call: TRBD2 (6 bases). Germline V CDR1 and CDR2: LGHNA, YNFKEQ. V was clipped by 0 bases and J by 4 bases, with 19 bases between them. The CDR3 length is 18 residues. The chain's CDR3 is CASSQDPLGTGTYNEQFF. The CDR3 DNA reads TGTGCCAGCAGCCAAGACCCGCTCGGTACCGGGACTTACAATGAGCAGTTCTTC.

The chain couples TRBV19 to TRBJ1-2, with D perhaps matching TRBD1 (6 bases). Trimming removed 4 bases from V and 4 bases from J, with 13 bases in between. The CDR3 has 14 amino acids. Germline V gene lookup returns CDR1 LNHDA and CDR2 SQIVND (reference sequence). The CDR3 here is CASSTRGRLYGYTF. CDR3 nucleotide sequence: TGTGCCAGTAGTACCAGGGGACGTCTCTATGGCTACACCTTC.

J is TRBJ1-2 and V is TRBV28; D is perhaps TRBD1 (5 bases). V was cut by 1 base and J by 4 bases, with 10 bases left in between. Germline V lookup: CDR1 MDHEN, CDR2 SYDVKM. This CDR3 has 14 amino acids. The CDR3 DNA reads TGTGCCAGCAGTTTATCAGGGTGGGGCTATGGCTACACCTTC. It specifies CASSLSGWGYGYTF.

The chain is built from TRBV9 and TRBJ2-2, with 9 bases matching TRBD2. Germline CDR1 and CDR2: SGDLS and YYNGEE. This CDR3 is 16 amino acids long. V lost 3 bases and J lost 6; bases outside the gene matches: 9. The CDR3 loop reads CASSEQLAGVPGELFF. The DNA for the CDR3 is TGTGCCAGCAGCGAGCAGTTAGCGGGAGTCCCCGGGGAGCTGTTTTTT.

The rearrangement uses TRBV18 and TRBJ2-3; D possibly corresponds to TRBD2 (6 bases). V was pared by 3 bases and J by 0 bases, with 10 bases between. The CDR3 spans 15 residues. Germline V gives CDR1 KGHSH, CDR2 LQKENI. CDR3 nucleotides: TGTGCCAGCTCACCTCCCGGGACTAGCACAGATACGCAGTATTTT. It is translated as CASSPPGTSTDTQYF.

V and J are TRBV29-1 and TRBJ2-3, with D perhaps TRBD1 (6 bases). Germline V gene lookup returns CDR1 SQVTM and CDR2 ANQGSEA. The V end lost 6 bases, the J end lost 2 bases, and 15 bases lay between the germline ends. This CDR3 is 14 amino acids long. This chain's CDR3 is CSVILGDNTDTQYF. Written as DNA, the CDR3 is TGCAGCGTGATCCTAGGGGACAACACAGATACGCAGTATTTT.

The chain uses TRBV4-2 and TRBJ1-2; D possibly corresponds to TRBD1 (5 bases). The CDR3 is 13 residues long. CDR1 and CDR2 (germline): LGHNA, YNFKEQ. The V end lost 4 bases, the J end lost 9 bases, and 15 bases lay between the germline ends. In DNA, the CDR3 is TGTGCCAGCAGCCGCGGGGCTTCCTCTAGCTACACCTTC. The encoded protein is CASSRGASSSYTF.

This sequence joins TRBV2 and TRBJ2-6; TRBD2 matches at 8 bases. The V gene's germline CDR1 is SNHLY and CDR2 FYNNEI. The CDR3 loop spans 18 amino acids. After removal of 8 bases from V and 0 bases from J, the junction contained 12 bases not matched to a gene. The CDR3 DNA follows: TGTGCCAGCCGGGGGGGCAGGTCGCTCGGCTCTGGGGCCAACGTCCTGACTTTC. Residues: CASRGGRSLGSGANVLTF.

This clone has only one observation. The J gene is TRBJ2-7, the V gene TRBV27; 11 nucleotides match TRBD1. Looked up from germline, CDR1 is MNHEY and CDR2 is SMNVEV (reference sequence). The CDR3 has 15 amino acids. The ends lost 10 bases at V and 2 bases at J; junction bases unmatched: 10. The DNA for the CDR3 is TGTGCCACCACGGCCCCGGGACAGGGGGCCTACGAGCAGTACTTC. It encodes CATTAPGQGAYEQYF.

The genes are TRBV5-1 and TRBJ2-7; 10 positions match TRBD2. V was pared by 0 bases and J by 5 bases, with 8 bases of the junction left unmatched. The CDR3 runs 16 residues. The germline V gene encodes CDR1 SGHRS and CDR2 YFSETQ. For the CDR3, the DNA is TGCGCCAGCAGCTTGGATGAATCTAGCGGGAGAGACGAGCAGTACTTC. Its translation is CASSLDESSGRDEQYF.

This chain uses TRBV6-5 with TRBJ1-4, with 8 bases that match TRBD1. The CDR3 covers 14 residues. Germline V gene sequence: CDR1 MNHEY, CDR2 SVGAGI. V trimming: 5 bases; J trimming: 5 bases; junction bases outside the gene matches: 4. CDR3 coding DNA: TGTGCCAGCAGTATAGACAGGGGAAATGAAAAACTGTTTTTT. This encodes CASSIDRGNEKLFF.

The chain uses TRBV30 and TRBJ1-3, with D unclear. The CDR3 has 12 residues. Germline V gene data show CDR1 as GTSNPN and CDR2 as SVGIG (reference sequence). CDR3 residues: CGRGNSGNTIYF. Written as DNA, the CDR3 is TGTGGCCGCGGGAACTCTGGAAACACCATATATTTT.